A selection of T cell receptor beta chains follows, all from one sample in a study of blood T cell repertoires in COVID-19. The repertoire was sequenced with immunoSEQ multiplex PCR; TCRdb's copy has only in-frame clones and lacks some. The table has 200,000 to 300,000 clones, more than 75% seen once; the top ten hold more than 9%. Sequencing used peripheral blood. Receptors originate from a man at least 80 years old with acute or convalescent COVID-19. Both conserved end residues are part of each CDR3. A D gene is named only where the DNA matches it firmly. Clone size is given for some rows only: seen once, a few or many times, or a class if the clone is expanded.

clone_size	v_call	d_call	j_call	cdr3_aa	cdr3_nt
.	TRBV5-1	TRBD2	TRBJ2-2	CASRLAGVTGELFF	TGCGCCAGCAGACTAGCGGGAGTCACCGGGGAGCTGTTTTTT
.	TRBV10-3	TRBD1	TRBJ2-3	CAISGTGLSSDTQYF	TGTGCCATCAGTGGGACAGGGCTCTCGTCAGATACGCAGTATTTT
.	TRBV28	.	TRBJ1-1	CASIPGREPFSEAFF	TGTGCCAGCATCCCAGGGAGGGAACCTTTCTCTGAAGCTTTCTTT
.	TRBV4-1	TRBD1	TRBJ2-7	CASSQEGQGTYEQYF	TGCGCCAGCAGCCAAGAAGGACAGGGGACTTACGAGCAGTACTTC
.	TRBV2	.	TRBJ1-2	CASNRDSNYGYTF	TGTGCCAGCAATCGGGACTCTAACTATGGCTACACCTTC
.	TRBV19	.	TRBJ1-4	CASSIWTNGEKLFF	TGTGCCAGTAGTATTTGGACAAACGGCGAAAAACTGTTTTTT
.	TRBV24-1	.	TRBJ1-5	CATSDPSGGNQPQHF	TGTGCCACCAGTGACCCATCCGGGGGCAATCAGCCCCAGCATTTT
.	TRBV28	.	TRBJ1-2	CASSANTVGYTF	TGTGCCAGCAGTGCGAATACCGTTGGCTACACCTTC
.	TRBV5-1	.	TRBJ2-1	CASSLNLAPPSNEQFF	TGCGCCAGCAGCTTGAATCTAGCCCCACCGTCCAATGAGCAGTTCTTC
.	TRBV7-9	.	TRBJ2-7	CASSLGQGLYF	TGTGCCAGCAGCTTAGGTCAGGGACTCTACTTC
.	TRBV5-8	.	TRBJ1-5	CASSPLDRLNQPQHF	TGTGCCAGCAGCCCACTTGACAGGCTCAATCAGCCCCAGCATTTT
.	TRBV2	.	TRBJ2-7	CASSEGAFPFEQYF	TGTGCCAGCAGTGAAGGGGCCTTCCCCTTCGAGCAGTACTTC
.	TRBV21-1	.	TRBJ2-1	CASSKAATEEQFF	TGTGCCAGCAGCAAAGCCGCGACAGAAGAGCAGTTCTTC
.	TRBV28	.	TRBJ1-1	CASSAPPVTEAFF	TGTGCCAGCAGTGCGCCCCCCGTGACTGAAGCTTTCTTT
few	TRBV6-6	.	TRBJ1-2	CASSYGTSANYGYTF	TGTGCCAGCAGTTACGGGACATCCGCTAACTATGGCTACACCTTC
.	TRBV10-3	.	TRBJ1-2	CAIGLGQAGGYGYTF	TGTGCCATCGGACTGGGACAAGCCGGAGGCTATGGCTACACCTTC
.	TRBV6-2/TRBV6-3	TRBD2	TRBJ2-5	CASSLLGTSGGFEEETQYF	TGTGCCAGCAGCCTCCTAGGGACTAGCGGGGGATTTGAGGAAGAGACCCAGTACTTC
.	TRBV5-1	.	TRBJ1-3	CASRPDGGGSIYF	TGCGCCAGCAGACCGGACGGCGGGGGATCCATATATTTT
.	TRBV5-6	TRBD2	TRBJ2-7	CASERGGPHEQYF	TGTGCCAGCGAACGCGGGGGGCCCCACGAGCAGTACTTC
.	TRBV7-9	.	TRBJ2-1	CASTIGDFSYNEQFF	TGTGCCAGCACCATCGGGGATTTCTCCTACAATGAGCAGTTCTTC
.	TRBV10-3	.	TRBJ1-3	CATGNGHSGNTIYF	TGTGCCACCGGCAACGGACACTCTGGAAACACCATATATTTT
.	TRBV18	TRBD1	TRBJ1-2	CASSPRVAEGGQDYGYTF	TGTGCCAGCTCACCACGGGTGGCCGAGGGGGGACAGGACTATGGCTACACCTTC
.	TRBV27	TRBD2	TRBJ2-1	CASSRRLAGTNEQFF	TGTGCCAGCAGTCGCCGACTAGCGGGAACCAATGAGCAGTTCTTC
.	TRBV6-5	.	TRBJ1-1	CASPPQDPGPTKAFF	TGTGCCAGCCCTCCCCAAGACCCAGGCCCCACCAAAGCTTTCTTT
.	TRBV28	TRBD2	TRBJ2-1	CASSSYTSGSYNNEQFF	TGTGCCAGCAGTTCGTATACTAGCGGGAGTTATAACAATGAGCAGTTCTTC
.	TRBV6-5	TRBD1	TRBJ2-5	CASRLTGQETQYF	TGTGCCAGCAGACTGACAGGGCAAGAGACCCAGTACTTC
.	TRBV5-1	TRBD2	TRBJ2-1	CASSSALAGAYNEQFF	TGCGCCAGCAGCTCTGCACTAGCGGGGGCCTACAATGAGCAGTTCTTC
.	TRBV5-1	.	TRBJ2-6	CASSLGQASGANVLTF	TGCGCCAGCAGCTTGGGACAGGCCTCTGGGGCCAACGTCCTGACTTTC
.	TRBV5-5	TRBD1	TRBJ1-1	CASSWGTGSLGNTEAFF	TGTGCCAGCAGCTGGGGGACAGGGTCTTTAGGGAACACTGAAGCTTTCTTT
.	TRBV5-1	.	TRBJ1-4	CASSLGQTNNEKLFF	TGCGCCAGCAGCCTCGGACAGACCAATAATGAAAAACTGTTTTTT
.	TRBV28	TRBD2	TRBJ2-3	CASSPPLAGGLIF	TGTGCCAGCAGTCCTCCCCTAGCGGGAGGACTTATCTTT
.	TRBV28	TRBD1	TRBJ1-2	CASSQPGQGNGYTF	TGTGCCAGCAGCCAGCCGGGACAGGGGAATGGCTACACCTTC
few	TRBV14	.	TRBJ1-1	CASSPTQNTEAFF	TGTGCCAGCAGCCCCACACAAAACACTGAAGCTTTCTTT
.	TRBV7-9	TRBD2	TRBJ2-3	CASSLLLAGGPGTDTQYF	TGTGCCAGCAGCTTACTGCTAGCGGGGGGGCCTGGGACAGATACGCAGTATTTT
.	TRBV6-2/TRBV6-3	.	TRBJ1-2	CASSSPGVPNYGYTF	TGTGCCAGCAGTTCCCCCGGGGTCCCTAACTATGGCTACACCTTC
.	TRBV9	TRBD1	TRBJ1-4	CASSVMTGANEKLFF	TGTGCCAGCAGCGTAATGACAGGGGCGAATGAAAAACTGTTTTTT
.	TRBV6-5	TRBD1	TRBJ2-7	CASRTQGARVYEQYF	TGTGCCAGCAGAACCCAGGGGGCTAGGGTCTACGAGCAGTACTTC